The 32 T cell receptor beta chains listed next were all sequenced from one sample in a study of identical twins listed by TCRdb under 2016. Libraries came from 5' RACE. TCRdb names Illumina HiSeq 2000 as the instrument used. TCRdb cleaned the public reads at Q25 with fastp, built clones with MiXCR and kept in-frame beta chains. Identical CDR3 protein sequences are pooled into one entry, listed with their most common genes and DNA. This sample lists about 200,000 distinct CDR3 sequences; about 15% were detected once. The ten largest clones take up 35% to 45% of the sample. In addition, the sample was reused for a study of T cells expressing NK-cell markers.

Sequencing was performed on CD8+ T cells sorted from blood. The receptors derive from a woman aged 18-30 years in good health.

A few counts support this clonotype. V usage is TRBV12-3 or TRBV12-4 and J usage is TRBJ2-1; 10 bases align to TRBD2. Trimming cost V 6 bases and J 5 bases; bases outside gene matches: 10. The CDR3 loop spans 16 amino acids. The CDR3 here is CASSRPGLASHNEQFF. The DNA for the CDR3 is TGTGCCAGCAGCCGTCCGGGACTAGCGTCGCACAATGAGCAGTTCTTC.

This clonotype came up many times. The chain employs TRBV10-3 and TRBJ2-1; 7 nucleotides agree with TRBD2. The CDR3 sequence is 15 residues long. Trimming cost V 0 bases and J 8 bases; bases outside gene matches: 7. Per germline, CDR1 ENHRY and CDR2 SYGVKD. CDR3: CAISESQRGGDEQFF. For the CDR3, the DNA is TGTGCCATCAGTGAGTCGCAGCGGGGAGGGGATGAGCAGTTCTTC.

This clonotype came up a few times. This rearrangement joins TRBV20-1 to TRBJ2-1, with a possible D match to TRBD2 (5 bases). CDR3 length: 14 amino acids. Germline lookup yields CDR1 DFQATT and CDR2 SNEGSKA (reference sequence). The ends were cut back, 0 bases at V and 7 bases at J, with 13 bases in the middle. The CDR3 protein is CSARDQEVLNEQFF. The CDR3 nucleotides read TGCAGTGCTAGAGATCAGGAGGTTCTGAATGAGCAGTTCTTC.

This chain uses TRBV4-3 with TRBJ2-7; TRBD2 agrees at 7 bases. Germline CDR1 is LGHNA and CDR2 is YSLEER. The CDR3 consists of 17 residues. The junction had 10 bases not matched to a gene; V was cut back by 0 bases and J by 2 bases. CDR3 loop: CASSQDHGSAGTYEQYF. The CDR3 coding sequence is TGCGCCAGCAGCCAAGACCACGGTTCAGCGGGGACCTACGAGCAGTACTTC.

The chain joins TRBV29-1 to TRBJ1-2; D might be TRBD1 (6 bases). The CDR3 is 17 amino acids. V was shortened by 7 bases and J by 3 bases, with 27 bases between the two germline ends. Germline V gene sequence: CDR1 SQVTM, CDR2 ANQGSEA. The CDR3 DNA reads TGCAGCGCTAGGACAGACCTGAACAGAGGGCGGGACTATGGCTACACCTTC. Residues: CSARTDLNRGRDYGYTF.

The chain recombines TRBV7-9 with TRBJ2-7; D unclear. V was cut by 5 bases and J by 2 bases, with 13 bases left in between. The CDR3 is 14 amino acids. Germline V gene sequence: CDR1 SEHNR, CDR2 FQNEAQ (reference sequence). The CDR3 here is CASSPRVFPYEQYF. CDR3 sequence (DNA): TGTGCCAGCAGCCCCCGGGTTTTCCCCTACGAGCAGTACTTC.

This chain connects TRBV6-2 or TRBV6-3 to TRBJ2-7; D is unresolved. Germline V CDR1 and CDR2: MNHEY, SVGEGT. The CDR3 contains 14 residues. Deletions cut 9 bases from V and 3 bases from J, with 18 bases between. CDR3 in amino acids: CASHPSDGFYEQYF. Here the CDR3 DNA reads TGTGCCAGTCACCCGTCCGACGGGTTCTACGAGCAGTACTTC.

The sample holds many counts of this clonotype. The V gene is TRBV10-3, the J gene TRBJ2-1; 10 nucleotides line up with TRBD2. V lost 3 bases to trimming and J lost 7 bases; unmatched junction nucleotides: 15. The germline CDR1 and CDR2 sequences are ENHRY and SYGVKD. This CDR3 comprises 18 residues. The CDR3 loop is CAISDPTDTSGDSNEQFF. The DNA for the CDR3 is TGTGCCATCAGTGACCCCACCGACACTAGCGGGGATTCGAATGAGCAGTTCTTC.

The chain combines TRBV9 with TRBJ1-1; weak D call: TRBD1 (5 bases). This CDR3 spans 12 amino acids. Between the trimmed V and J ends, which lost 4 bases and 7 bases, there was a span of 11 bases. The germline CDR1 and CDR2 sequences are SGDLS and YYNGEE. CDR3 bases: TGTGCCAGCAGCCGGGCAGGGAGTGAAGCTTTCTTT. As protein: CASSRAGSEAFF.

This rearrangement joins TRBV4-1 to TRBJ1-1; D gene ambiguous. This CDR3 spans 15 amino acids. The V gene's germline CDR1 is MGHRA and CDR2 YSYEKL. Trimming removed 3 bases from V and 1 base from J, with 12 bases in between. This chain's CDR3 is CASSQRGRGNTEAFF. The CDR3 DNA follows: TGCGCCAGCAGCCAGCGAGGACGGGGGAACACTGAAGCTTTCTTT.

The genes are TRBV6-5 and TRBJ2-1; D not certain. Trimming stripped 0 bases from V and 5 bases from J, with 14 bases between. CDR3 size: 16 residues. Germline-derived CDR1 and CDR2 are MNHEY and SVGAGI. The CDR3 spells CASSYSLGGPNNEQFF. Here the CDR3 DNA reads TGTGCCAGCAGTTACTCCTTGGGCGGCCCTAACAATGAGCAGTTCTTC.

This clonotype was seen at least ten times. V is TRBV11-2 and J is TRBJ2-2, with unresolved D. From germline, CDR1 is SGHAT and CDR2 FQNNGV. Trimming took 0 bases from V and 4 from J, leaving 9 bases between them. This CDR3 is 15 amino acids long. The CDR3 reads CASSLEGISTGELFF. The CDR3 DNA reads TGTGCCAGCAGCTTAGAGGGGATAAGCACCGGGGAGCTGTTTTTT.

The chain carries TRBV5-6 and TRBJ1-5; tentative D call: TRBD1 (5 bases). Trimming removed 4 bases from V and 6 bases from J, with 17 bases in between. The V gene's germline CDR1 is SGHDT and CDR2 YYEEEE. The CDR3 is made up of 15 amino acids. In nucleotides, the CDR3 is TGTGCCAGCAGCAACGGACGGACATACACTCAGCCCCAGCATTTT. Its translation is CASSNGRTYTQPQHF.

This clonotype was detected a few times. This chain uses TRBV7-2 with TRBJ2-7, with TRBD1 matching 7 bases. Unmatched junction bases numbered 4, after V lost 3 bases and J lost 2 bases. CDR1 and CDR2 from the germline V gene are SGHTA and FQGNSA. CDR3 length equals 14 residues. CDR3 sequence: CASSLGQTTYEQYF. In DNA form, the CDR3 reads TGTGCCAGCAGCTTGGGACAGACTACCTACGAGCAGTACTTC.

This clonotype has just a few counts. This sequence joins TRBV7-9 and TRBJ2-2; D uncertain. The CDR3 spans 13 residues. The V end lost 0 bases, the J end lost 4 bases, and 3 bases lay between the germline ends. Germline assignment: CDR1 SEHNR and CDR2 FQNEAQ (reference sequence). CDR3 sequence: CASSLASTGELFF. CDR3 nucleotides: TGTGCCAGCAGCTTAGCTAGCACCGGGGAGCTGTTTTTT.

This clonotype was observed a handful of times. The rearrangement joins TRBV7-6 to TRBJ2-7, with TRBD1 matching 10 bases. The germline V gene encodes CDR1 SGHVS and CDR2 FNYEAQ. There are 13 residues in the CDR3. V lost 5 bases to trimming and J lost 7 bases; unmatched junction nucleotides: 5. The CDR3 here is CASSTGTGDEQYF. The DNA for the CDR3 is TGTGCCAGCAGCACCGGGACAGGGGATGAGCAGTACTTC.

This clonotype was recorded at least ten times. This CDR3 is CSGGQGGSEAFF. The CDR3 DNA is TGCAGCGGTGGACAGGGCGGGAGTGAAGCTTTCTTT. The chain is built from TRBV29-1 and TRBJ1-1; 8 positions agree with TRBD1. After removal of 7 bases from V and 7 bases from J, the junction contained 8 bases not matched to a gene. The V gene's germline CDR1 is SQVTM and CDR2 ANQGSEA. This CDR3 contains 12 residues.

In its sample, this clonotype was seen a few times. This rearrangement joins TRBV7-2 to TRBJ2-1, with 9 bases fitting TRBD1. The V gene's germline CDR1 is SGHTA and CDR2 FQGNSA. J was trimmed by 9 bases and V by 5 bases; bases with no gene match: 8. The CDR3 has 14 residues. In nucleotides, the CDR3 is TGTGCCAGCAGCACAAACAGGGGGCGACGTGAGCAGTTCTTC. It specifies CASSTNRGRREQFF.

This clonotype appeared a few times. J is TRBJ1-1 and V is TRBV5-6, with D uncertain. CDR1 is SGHDT, CDR2 YYEEEE, per germline. Trimming removed 2 bases at V and 7 bases at J, with 6 bases between. The CDR3 runs 11 residues. The CDR3: CASSFGVEAFF. In DNA form, the CDR3 reads TGTGCCAGCAGCTTCGGGGTTGAAGCTTTCTTT.

This clonotype has a handful of counts. The chain is built from TRBV7-9 and TRBJ2-3, with D possibly TRBD2 on 6 matching bases. The V end was cut by 3 bases, the J end by 1 base, with 8 bases between. The CDR3 is 14 amino acids. Germline-derived CDR1 and CDR2 are SEHNR and FQNEAQ (reference sequence). Written as DNA, the CDR3 is TGTGCCAGCAGCTTTAAGCGGGGCACAGATACGCAGTATTTT. Translated, it gives CASSFKRGTDTQYF.

The chain joins TRBV20-1 to TRBJ1-1, with D possibly TRBD1 on 5 matching bases. The germline V and J ends were trimmed by 0 bases and 5 bases, with 13 bases remaining between them. The CDR3 covers 14 residues. CDR1 and CDR2 (germline): DFQATT, SNEGSKA (reference sequence). The CDR3 coding sequence is TGCAGTGCTAGAGATAGGGGCGTGGGGACTGAAGCTTTCTTT. Protein: CSARDRGVGTEAFF.

This clonotype was observed a few times. The chain carries TRBV12-3 or TRBV12-4 and TRBJ1-3; perhaps TRBD1 as D (6 bases). This CDR3 has 12 amino acids. The V end was cut by 2 bases, the J end by 7 bases, with 6 bases between. The CDR3 nucleotides are TGTGCCAGCAGTTTACAGGGGAACACCATATATTTT. Protein sequence: CASSLQGNTIYF.

The V call is TRBV7-9, the J call TRBJ1-2; D may be TRBD1 (5 bases). Trimming shortened V by 6 bases and J by 8 bases, and 10 bases separated the two germline ends. Germline values: CDR1 SEHNR, CDR2 FQNEAQ (reference sequence). The CDR3 runs to 11 residues. This CDR3 reads CASRTGRGYTF. Here the CDR3 DNA reads TGTGCCAGCAGGACGGGACGGGGCTACACCTTC.

This clonotype came up a few times. V usage is TRBV29-1 and J usage is TRBJ1-2; a weak D match, TRBD1 (5 bases). The V end was cut by 6 bases, the J end by 8 bases, with 16 bases between. CDR1 is SQVTM, CDR2 ANQGSEA, per germline. The CDR3 is 12 amino acids. The CDR3 region has the DNA TGCAGCGTCCCACAAGGGCGGGGGGGCTACACCTTC. As protein: CSVPQGRGGYTF.

In its sample, this clonotype was seen a few times. The chain joins TRBV6-1 to TRBJ2-1; TRBD2 matches at 11 bases. CDR1 is MNHNS and CDR2 is SASEGT in the germline V gene. The CDR3 runs 18 residues. With 6 bases clipped from V and 3 bases from J, the junction kept 13 bases outside the gene matches. CDR3 in DNA: TGTGCCAGCAGCCCCGGGGGTAGCGGGAGGGTAGTCTACAATGAGCAGTTCTTC. Protein sequence: CASSPGGSGRVVYNEQFF.

The chain has TRBV3-1 and TRBJ2-3, with TRBD2 matching over 9 bases. Germline CDR1 LGHDT, CDR2 YNNKEL (reference sequence). Trimming at V came to 4 bases and at J to 0 bases, leaving 11 bases not matched to a gene. This CDR3 is built from 18 residues. The CDR3 here is CASSPLTSGALSTDTQYF. CDR3 in DNA: TGTGCCAGCAGCCCCCTGACTAGCGGAGCTCTTAGCACAGATACGCAGTATTTT.

There are a few counts of this clonotype. The chain uses TRBV9 and TRBJ2-3; 14 bases are a match to TRBD2. V shed 0 bases, J shed 3 bases, and the junction held 3 bases outside the gene matches. The CDR3 has 17 amino acids. Looked up from germline, CDR1 is SGDLS and CDR2 is YYNGEE. The CDR3, as DNA: TGTGCCAGCAGCGTAGGGACTAGCGGGAGGATTACAGATACGCAGTATTTT. Its protein is CASSVGTSGRITDTQYF. Filled out from reference TRBV9 and TRBJ2-3, the complete variable domain reads DSGVTQTPKHLITATGQRVTLRCSPRSGDLSVYWYQQSLDQGLQFLIQYYNGEERAKGNILERFSAQQFPDLHSELNLSSLELGDSALYFCASSVGTSGRITDTQYFGPGTRLTVL.

The V and J genes are TRBV27 and TRBJ2-3; TRBD1 aligns across 9 bases. J gave up 3 bases and V 5 bases, and 6 bases lay outside the gene matches. Germline assignment: CDR1 MNHEY and CDR2 SMNVEV (reference sequence). CDR3 length equals 15 residues. DNA for the CDR3: TGTGCCAGCAGTCTCCGGGACAGGGTTACAGATACGCAGTATTTT. It translates to CASSLRDRVTDTQYF.

This clonotype has a handful of counts. The chain combines TRBV7-9 with TRBJ2-1; 9 nucleotides align to TRBD1. The CDR3 contains 13 residues. J was trimmed by 9 bases and V by 5 bases; bases with no gene match: 5. Germline V CDR1 and CDR2: SEHNR, FQNEAQ (reference sequence). The DNA of the CDR3 is TGTGCCAGCAGCCGGACAGGGGAACCTGAGCAGTTCTTC. This gives the protein CASSRTGEPEQFF.

This clonotype has just a few counts. The rearrangement links TRBV7-6 to TRBJ2-1; maybe TRBD1 (6 bases). This CDR3 spans 16 amino acids. V lost 5 bases to trimming and J lost 0 bases, with 14 bases between them. Germline assignment: CDR1 SGHVS and CDR2 FNYEAQ. The CDR3 DNA follows: TGTGCCAGCAGCATAGGACAGACGAGCTCCTACAATGAGCAGTTCTTC. Translated, it gives CASSIGQTSSYNEQFF.

The chain uses TRBV7-9 and TRBJ2-1; 9 positions match TRBD2. This CDR3 contains 17 residues. Trimming at V came to 5 bases and at J to 4 bases, leaving 12 bases not matched to a gene. CDR1 is SEHNR and CDR2 is FQNEAQ in the germline V gene (reference sequence). The CDR3 reads CASSPPPRREGYNEQFF. For the CDR3, the DNA is TGTGCCAGCAGCCCACCTCCGAGGCGGGAGGGATACAATGAGCAGTTCTTC.

This clonotype was detected only a few times. The chain employs TRBV10-3 and TRBJ2-2, with D unclear. V was clipped by 8 bases and J by 8 bases, with 9 bases between them. The germline V gene has CDR1 ENHRY and CDR2 SYGVKD. The CDR3 totals 11 residues. Written as DNA, the CDR3 is TGTGCCATCGGGGTTCTGGGGGAGCTGTTTTTT. Protein sequence: CAIGVLGELFF.